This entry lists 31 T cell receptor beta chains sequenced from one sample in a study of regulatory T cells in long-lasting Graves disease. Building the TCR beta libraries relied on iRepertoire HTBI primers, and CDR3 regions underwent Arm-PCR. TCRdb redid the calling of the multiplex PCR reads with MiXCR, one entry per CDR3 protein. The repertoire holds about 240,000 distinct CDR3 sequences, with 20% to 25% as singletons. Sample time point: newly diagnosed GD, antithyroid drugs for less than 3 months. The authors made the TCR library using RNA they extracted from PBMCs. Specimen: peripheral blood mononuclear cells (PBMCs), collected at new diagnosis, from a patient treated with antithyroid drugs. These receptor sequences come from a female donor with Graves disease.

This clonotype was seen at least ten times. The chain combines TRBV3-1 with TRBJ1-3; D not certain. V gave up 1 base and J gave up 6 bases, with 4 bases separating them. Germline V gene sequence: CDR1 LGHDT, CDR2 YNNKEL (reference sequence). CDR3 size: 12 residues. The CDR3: CASSQGQNTIYF. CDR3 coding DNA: TGTGCCAGCAGCCAAGGTCAAAACACCATATATTTT.

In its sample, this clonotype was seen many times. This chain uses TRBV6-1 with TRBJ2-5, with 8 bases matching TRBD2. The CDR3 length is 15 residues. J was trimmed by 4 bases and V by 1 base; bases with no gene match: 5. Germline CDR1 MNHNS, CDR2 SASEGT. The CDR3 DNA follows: TGTGCCAGCAGTGAAGAAGCGGGGGCTGTAGAGACCCAGTACTTC. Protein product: CASSEEAGAVETQYF.

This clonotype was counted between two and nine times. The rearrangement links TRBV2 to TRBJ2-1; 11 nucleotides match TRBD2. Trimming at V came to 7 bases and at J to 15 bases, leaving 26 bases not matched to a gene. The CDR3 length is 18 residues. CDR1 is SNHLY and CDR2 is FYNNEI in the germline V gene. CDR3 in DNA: TGTGCCAGCAATATTCGCCGCGAGATAGCGGGAGGGCCCGGTGTTGGGTTCTTC. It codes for CASNIRREIAGGPGVGFF.

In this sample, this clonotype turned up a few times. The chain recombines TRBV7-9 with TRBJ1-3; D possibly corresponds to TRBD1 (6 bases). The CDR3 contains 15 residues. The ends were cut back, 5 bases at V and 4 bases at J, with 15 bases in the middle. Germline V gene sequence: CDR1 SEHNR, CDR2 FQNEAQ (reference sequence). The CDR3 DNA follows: TGTGCCAGCAGCCCAGGGACATTTTCGGGAAACACCATATATTTT. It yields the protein CASSPGTFSGNTIYF.

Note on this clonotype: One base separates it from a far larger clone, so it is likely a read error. CDR3 amino acids: CASRLEALRGGEQYF. CDR3 DNA sequence: TGTGCCAGCAGATTAGAAGCCCTCCGGGGAGGAGAGCAGTACTTC. This chain joins TRBV6-1 and TRBJ2-7, with D perhaps matching TRBD2 (6 bases). CDR3 length: 15 amino acids. Trimming left V 6 bases short and J 7 bases short, with 22 bases between. Germline values: CDR1 MNHNS, CDR2 SASEGT.

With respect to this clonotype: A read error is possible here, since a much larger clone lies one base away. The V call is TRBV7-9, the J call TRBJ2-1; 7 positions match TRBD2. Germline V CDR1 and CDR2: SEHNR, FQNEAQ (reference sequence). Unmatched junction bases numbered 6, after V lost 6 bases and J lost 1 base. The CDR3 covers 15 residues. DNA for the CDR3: TGTGCCAGCAGAAAGCTAGCGGAGTCCTACAATGAGCAGTTCTTC. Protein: CASRKLAESYNEQFF.

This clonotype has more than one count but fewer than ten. CDR3 DNA: TGTGCCAGCCATCGGACTACGAACACCGGGGAGCTGTTTTTT. Protein product: CASHRTTNTGELFF. The chain joins TRBV6-1 to TRBJ2-2; maybe TRBD2 (6 bases). This CDR3 has 14 amino acids. With 8 bases removed from V and 0 bases from J, the gap between germline ends came to 10 bases. Per germline, CDR1 MNHNS and CDR2 SASEGT.

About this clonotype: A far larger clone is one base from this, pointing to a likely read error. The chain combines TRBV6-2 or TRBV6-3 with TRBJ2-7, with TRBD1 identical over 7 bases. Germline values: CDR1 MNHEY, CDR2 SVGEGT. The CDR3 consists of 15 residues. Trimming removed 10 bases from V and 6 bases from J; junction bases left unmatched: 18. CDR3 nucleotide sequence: TGTGCCATCAGCCCCGGGACAGCTCCGTTTAGCGAGCAGTACTTC. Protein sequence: CAISPGTAPFSEQYF.

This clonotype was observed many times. The CDR3 sequence: CASRTIQGVLRNEQFF. The DNA for the CDR3 is TGCGCCAGCAGAACCATACAGGGGGTCCTTCGCAATGAGCAGTTCTTC. V usage is TRBV5-1 and J usage is TRBJ2-1, with 8 bases aligning to TRBD1. V was pared by 5 bases and J by 6 bases, with 13 bases of the junction left unmatched. The CDR3 is 16 residues long. Germline CDR1 reads SGHRS; CDR2 reads YFSETQ.

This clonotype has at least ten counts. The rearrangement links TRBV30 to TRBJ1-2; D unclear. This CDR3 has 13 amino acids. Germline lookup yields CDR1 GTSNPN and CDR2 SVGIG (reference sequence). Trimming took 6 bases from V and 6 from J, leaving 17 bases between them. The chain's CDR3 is CACPLGSSNGYTF. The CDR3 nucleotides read TGTGCCTGTCCTCTCGGCAGCTCCAATGGCTACACCTTC. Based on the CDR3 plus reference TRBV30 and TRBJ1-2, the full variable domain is SQTIHQWPATLVQPVGSPLSLECTVEGTSNPNLYWYRQAAGRGLQLLFYSVGIGQISSEVPQNLSASRPQDRQFILSSKKLLLSDSGFYLCACPLGSSNGYTFGSGTRLTVV.

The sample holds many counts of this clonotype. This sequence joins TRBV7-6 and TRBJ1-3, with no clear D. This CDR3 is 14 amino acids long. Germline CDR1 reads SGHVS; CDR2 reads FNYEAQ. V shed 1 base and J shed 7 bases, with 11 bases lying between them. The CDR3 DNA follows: TGTGCCAGCAGCTTAGGTTCTCAAAGGAACACCATATATTTT. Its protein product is CASSLGSQRNTIYF.

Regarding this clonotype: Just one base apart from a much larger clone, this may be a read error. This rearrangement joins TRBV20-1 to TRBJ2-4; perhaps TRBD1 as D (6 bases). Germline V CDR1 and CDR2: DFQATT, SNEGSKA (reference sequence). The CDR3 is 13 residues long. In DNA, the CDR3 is TGCAGTGCTAGATCAACAGGGAAAGACATTCATTACTTC. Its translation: CSARSTGKDIHYF.

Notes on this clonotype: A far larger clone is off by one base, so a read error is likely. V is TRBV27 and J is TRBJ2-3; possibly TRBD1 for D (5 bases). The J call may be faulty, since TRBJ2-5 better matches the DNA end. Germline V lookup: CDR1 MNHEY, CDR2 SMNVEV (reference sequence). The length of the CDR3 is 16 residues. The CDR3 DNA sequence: TGTGCCAGCAGTGCCCCAGCCGAGACAGTGGGGGAGACCCAGTACTTC. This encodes CASSAPAETVGETQYF.

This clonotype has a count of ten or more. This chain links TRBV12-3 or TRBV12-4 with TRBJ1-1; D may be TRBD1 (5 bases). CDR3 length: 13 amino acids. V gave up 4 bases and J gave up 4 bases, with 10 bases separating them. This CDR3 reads CASSSLTGTEAFF. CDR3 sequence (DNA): TGTGCCAGCAGTTCTCTCACAGGCACTGAAGCTTTCTTT.

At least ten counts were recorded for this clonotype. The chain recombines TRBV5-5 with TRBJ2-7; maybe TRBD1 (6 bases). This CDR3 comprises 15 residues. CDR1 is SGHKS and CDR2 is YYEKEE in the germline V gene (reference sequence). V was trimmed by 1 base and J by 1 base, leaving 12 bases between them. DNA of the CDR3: TGTGCCAGCAGCTTGTCGGGACAATTATCCTACGAGCAGTACTTC. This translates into CASSLSGQLSYEQYF.

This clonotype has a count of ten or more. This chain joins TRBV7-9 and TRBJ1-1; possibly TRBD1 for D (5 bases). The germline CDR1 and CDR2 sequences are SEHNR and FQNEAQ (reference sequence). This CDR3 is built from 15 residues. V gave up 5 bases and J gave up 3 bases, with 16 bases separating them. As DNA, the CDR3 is TGTGCCAGCAGCCGACCTGGGCTGGGGGACACTGAAGCTTTCTTT. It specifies CASSRPGLGDTEAFF.

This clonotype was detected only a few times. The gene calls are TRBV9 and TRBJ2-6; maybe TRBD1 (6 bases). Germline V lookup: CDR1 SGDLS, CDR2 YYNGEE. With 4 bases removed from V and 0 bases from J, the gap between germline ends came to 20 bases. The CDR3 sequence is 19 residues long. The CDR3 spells CASSPRSRGRDSGANVLTF. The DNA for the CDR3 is TGTGCCAGCAGCCCAAGATCCAGGGGCAGGGACTCTGGGGCCAACGTCCTGACTTTC. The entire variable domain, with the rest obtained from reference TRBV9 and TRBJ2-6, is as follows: DSGVTQTPKHLITATGQRVTLRCSPRSGDLSVYWYQQSLDQGLQFLIQYYNGEERAKGNILERFSAQQFPDLHSELNLSSLELGDSALYFCASSPRSRGRDSGANVLTFGAGSRLTVL.

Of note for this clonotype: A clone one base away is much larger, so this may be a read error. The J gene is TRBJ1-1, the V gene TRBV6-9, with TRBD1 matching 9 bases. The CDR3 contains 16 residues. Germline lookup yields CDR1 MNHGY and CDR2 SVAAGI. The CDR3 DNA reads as TGCGCCAGCAGGAAACCCGGACAGGGGAGGGGCACTGAAGCTTTCTTT. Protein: CASRKPGQGRGTEAFF.

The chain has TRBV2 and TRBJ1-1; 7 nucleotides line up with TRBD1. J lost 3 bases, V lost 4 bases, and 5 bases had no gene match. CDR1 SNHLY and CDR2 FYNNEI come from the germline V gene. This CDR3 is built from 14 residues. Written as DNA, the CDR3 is TGTGCCAGCAGTGCGACAGGGAGGCACACTGAAGCTTTCTTT. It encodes CASSATGRHTEAFF.

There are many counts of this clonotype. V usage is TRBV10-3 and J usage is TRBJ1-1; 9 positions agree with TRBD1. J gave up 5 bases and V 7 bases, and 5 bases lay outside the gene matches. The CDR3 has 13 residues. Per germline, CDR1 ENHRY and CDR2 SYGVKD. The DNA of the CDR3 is TGTGCCATCAATACAGGGGGCTATACTGAAGCTTTCTTT. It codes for CAINTGGYTEAFF.

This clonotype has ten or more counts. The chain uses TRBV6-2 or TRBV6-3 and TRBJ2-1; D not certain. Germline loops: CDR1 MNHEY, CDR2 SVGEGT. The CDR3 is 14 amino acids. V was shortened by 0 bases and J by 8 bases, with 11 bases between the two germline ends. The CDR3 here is CASSYSSGQDEQFF. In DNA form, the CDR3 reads TGTGCCAGCAGTTACTCGAGTGGCCAGGATGAGCAGTTCTTC.

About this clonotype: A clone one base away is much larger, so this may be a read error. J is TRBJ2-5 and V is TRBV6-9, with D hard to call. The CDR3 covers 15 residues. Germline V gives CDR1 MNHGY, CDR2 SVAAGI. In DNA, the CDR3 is TGTGCCAGCAGTTACCCCGGACCGTCCCAAGAGACCCGGTACTTC. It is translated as CASSYPGPSQETRYF.

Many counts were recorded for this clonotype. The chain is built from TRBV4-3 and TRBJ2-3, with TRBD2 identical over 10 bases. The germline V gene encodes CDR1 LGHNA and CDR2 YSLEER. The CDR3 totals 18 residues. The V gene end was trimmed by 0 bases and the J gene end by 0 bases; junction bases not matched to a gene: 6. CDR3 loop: CASSQDLTSGESTDTQYF. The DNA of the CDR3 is TGCGCCAGCAGCCAAGATCTAACTAGCGGGGAAAGCACAGATACGCAGTATTTT.

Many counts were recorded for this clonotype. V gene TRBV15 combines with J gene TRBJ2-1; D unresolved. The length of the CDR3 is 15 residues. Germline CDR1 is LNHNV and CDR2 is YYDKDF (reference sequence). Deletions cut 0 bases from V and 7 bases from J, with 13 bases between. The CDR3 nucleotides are TGTGCCACCAGCAGAGATAACAAGTTTTGGAATGAGCAGTTCTTC. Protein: CATSRDNKFWNEQFF. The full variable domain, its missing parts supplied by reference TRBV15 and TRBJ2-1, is DAMVIQNPRYQVTQFGKPVTLSCSQTLNHNVMYWYQQKSSQAPKLLFHYYDKDFNNEADTPDNFQSRRPNTSFCFLDIRSPGLGDTAMYLCATSRDNKFWNEQFFGPGTRLTVL.

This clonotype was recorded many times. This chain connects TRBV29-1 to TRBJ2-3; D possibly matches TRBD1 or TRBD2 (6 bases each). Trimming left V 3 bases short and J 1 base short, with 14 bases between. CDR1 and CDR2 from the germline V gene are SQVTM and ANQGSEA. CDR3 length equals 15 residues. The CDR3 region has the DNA TGCAGCGTTGAGGGGGGCAGAGGGGGCACAGATACGCAGTATTTT. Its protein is CSVEGGRGGTDTQYF.

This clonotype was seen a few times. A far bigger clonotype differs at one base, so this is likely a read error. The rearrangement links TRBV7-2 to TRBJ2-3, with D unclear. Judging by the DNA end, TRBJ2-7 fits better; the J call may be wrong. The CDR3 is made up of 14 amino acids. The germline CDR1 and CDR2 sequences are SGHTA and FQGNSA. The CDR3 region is CASSLGLSSCEQYF. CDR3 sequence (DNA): TGTGCCAGCAGCTTAGGCTTAAGCTCCTGCGAGCAGTACTTC.

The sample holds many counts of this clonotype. In nucleotides, the CDR3 is TGCAGTGCTCACGTCTACAATGAGCAGTTCTTC. Protein: CSAHVYNEQFF. The chain carries TRBV20-1 and TRBJ2-1, with D hard to call. This CDR3 region has 11 residues. In germline, CDR1 is DFQATT, CDR2 SNEGSKA (reference sequence). V lost 5 bases and J lost 3, with 5 bases in between.

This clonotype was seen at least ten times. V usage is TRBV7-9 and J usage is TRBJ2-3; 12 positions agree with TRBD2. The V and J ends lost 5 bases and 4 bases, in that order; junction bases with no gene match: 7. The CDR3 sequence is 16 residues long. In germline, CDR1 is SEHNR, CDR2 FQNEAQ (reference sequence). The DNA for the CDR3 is TGTGCCAGCAGCCCCCCCCTAGCGGGAGGGGCAGATACGCAGTATTTT. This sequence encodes CASSPPLAGGADTQYF. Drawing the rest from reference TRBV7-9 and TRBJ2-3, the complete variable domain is DTGVSQNPRHKITKRGQNVTFRCDPISEHNRLYWYRQTLGQGPEFLTYFQNEAQLEKSRLLSDRFSAERPKGSFSTLEIQRTEQGDSAMYLCASSPPLAGGADTQYFGPGTRLTVL.

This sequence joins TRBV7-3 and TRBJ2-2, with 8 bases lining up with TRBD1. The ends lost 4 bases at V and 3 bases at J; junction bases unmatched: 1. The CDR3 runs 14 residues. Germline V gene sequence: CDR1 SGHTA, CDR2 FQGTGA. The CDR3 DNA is TGTGCCAGCAGCTCGGACAGGGACACCGGGGAGCTGTTTTTT. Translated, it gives CASSSDRDTGELFF.

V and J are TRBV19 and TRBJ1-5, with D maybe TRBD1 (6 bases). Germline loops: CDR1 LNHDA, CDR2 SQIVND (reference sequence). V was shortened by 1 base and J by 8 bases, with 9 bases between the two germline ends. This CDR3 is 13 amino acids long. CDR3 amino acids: CASSIGGGEPQHF. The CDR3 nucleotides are TGTGCCAGTAGTATAGGAGGGGGTGAGCCCCAGCATTTT.

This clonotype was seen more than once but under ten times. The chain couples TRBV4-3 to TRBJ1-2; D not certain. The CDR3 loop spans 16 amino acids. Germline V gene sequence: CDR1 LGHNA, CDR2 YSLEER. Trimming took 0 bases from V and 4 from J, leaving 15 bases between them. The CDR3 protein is CASSQDPSGGVYGYTF. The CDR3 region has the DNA TGCGCCAGCAGCCAAGATCCCTCTGGCGGAGTCTATGGCTACACCTTC.